Listed below are T cell receptor beta chains from one sample, sequenced in a study of control samples from healthy donors and cancer patients. Repertoires were generated with immunoSEQ multiplex PCR, while TCRdb's copy carries only in-frame clones and drops some. This table holds fewer than 20,000 clones, 70% to 90% found once. Material: PBMCs. The receptor source for this set is a woman in her 70s with colorectal cancer. The CDR3 runs from the conserved cysteine through the conserved F or W. The order of the fields is J gene, V gene, D gene, clone size, CDR3 protein, CDR3 DNA. A D gene is named only where the DNA matches it firmly. A clone size is listed for some rows: how often the clone was seen (once, few, many), or a class if it is expanded.

J: TRBJ2-4; V: TRBV12-3/TRBV12-4; D: NA; size: NA; CDR3: CASSLVPNNIQYF; DNA: TGTGCCAGCAGTTTAGTCCCGAATAACATTCAGTACTTC
J: TRBJ2-1; V: TRBV11-2; D: NA; size: few; CDR3: CASSHYRGPITYNEQFF; DNA: TGTGCCAGCAGCCATTACCGGGGCCCGATCACTTACAATGAGCAGTTCTTC
J: TRBJ2-1; V: TRBV7-2; D: TRBD2; size: NA; CDR3: CASSSPYYRGLAGGGEQFF; DNA: TGTGCCAGCAGCTCCCCGTATTACAGGGGACTAGCGGGAGGCGGGGAGCAGTTCTTC
J: TRBJ2-5; V: TRBV7-9; D: TRBD2; size: NA; CDR3: CASSLLGLAGRETQYF; DNA: TGTGCCAGCAGCTTGTTAGGGCTAGCGGGGCGAGAGACCCAGTACTTC
J: TRBJ1-5; V: TRBV7-8; D: TRBD1; size: few; CDR3: CASSPGGGNQPQHF; DNA: TGTGCCAGCAGCCCAGGGGGGGGCAATCAGCCCCAGCATTTT
J: TRBJ2-3; V: TRBV4-3; D: NA; size: few; CDR3: CASSRRKTSTDTQYF; DNA: TGCGCCAGCAGTAGGCGGAAAACTAGCACAGATACGCAGTATTTT
J: TRBJ1-2; V: TRBV7-2; D: NA; size: NA; CDR3: CASSPQGNYGYTF; DNA: TGTGCCAGCAGCCCCCAGGGGAACTATGGCTACACCTTC
J: TRBJ2-1; V: TRBV5-1; D: NA; size: NA; CDR3: CASSLGLDNEQFF; DNA: TGCGCCAGCAGCTTGGGCCTAGACAATGAGCAGTTCTTC
J: TRBJ1-2; V: TRBV3-1/TRBV3-2; D: TRBD1; size: NA; CDR3: CASSQGGQGVNYGYTF; DNA: TGTGCCAGCAGCCAAGGGGGACAGGGGGTTAACTATGGCTACACCTTC
J: TRBJ1-1; V: TRBV4-3; D: NA; size: NA; CDR3: CASSQGTVNTEAFF; DNA: TGCGCCAGCAGCCAAGGGACGGTGAACACTGAAGCTTTCTTT
J: TRBJ1-1; V: TRBV7-8; D: NA; size: NA; CDR3: CASSSRAGRGYTEAFF; DNA: TGTGCCAGCAGCTCACGCGCAGGGCGAGGGTACACTGAAGCTTTCTTT
J: TRBJ2-7; V: TRBV14; D: NA; size: NA; CDR3: CASSQDWRGYEQYF; DNA: TGTGCCAGCAGCCAAGATTGGAGGGGCTACGAGCAGTACTTC
J: TRBJ2-2; V: TRBV7-7; D: TRBD2; size: NA; CDR3: CASRPTSGSTGELFF; DNA: TGTGCCAGCAGACCGACTAGCGGGAGTACCGGGGAGCTGTTTTTT
J: TRBJ1-2; V: TRBV28; D: NA; size: NA; CDR3: CASSAALGPRYGYTF; DNA: TGTGCCAGCAGTGCTGCTCTTGGTCCACGCTATGGCTACACCTTC
J: TRBJ1-3; V: TRBV19; D: NA; size: few; CDR3: CATGRSSGNTIYF; DNA: TGTGCCACCGGCCGGAGCTCTGGAAACACCATATATTTT
J: TRBJ2-7; V: TRBV7-8; D: NA; size: once; CDR3: CASSYVGGNSYEQYF; DNA: TGTGCCAGCAGCTACGTCGGGGGTAACTCCTACGAGCAGTACTTC
J: TRBJ1-5; V: TRBV13; D: NA; size: NA; CDR3: CASSQGRPNQPQHF; DNA: TGTGCCAGCAGCCAGGGGCGCCCCAATCAGCCCCAGCATTTT
J: TRBJ2-3; V: TRBV11-2; D: TRBD2; size: NA; CDR3: CASRVAGGRDTQYF; DNA: TGTGCCAGCAGGGTAGCGGGAGGTCGGGATACGCAGTATTTT
J: TRBJ2-1; V: TRBV7-2; D: TRBD2; size: NA; CDR3: CASSFWTSGNNEQFF; DNA: TGTGCAAGCAGCTTCTGGACTAGCGGAAACAATGAGCAGTTCTTC
J: TRBJ1-1; V: TRBV7-3; D: NA; size: NA; CDR3: CASSLGGDTEAFF; DNA: TGTGCCAGCAGCTTAGGGGGGGACACTGAAGCTTTCTTT
J: TRBJ2-5; V: TRBV24-1; D: NA; size: NA; CDR3: CATSDPIGTQYF; DNA: TGTGCCACCAGTGACCCCATAGGGACCCAGTACTTC
J: TRBJ1-1; V: TRBV6-5; D: NA; size: NA; CDR3: CASSKTGYEAFF; DNA: TGTGCCAGCAGTAAAACAGGGTATGAAGCTTTCTTT